The 10 T cell receptor beta chains below all came from one sample that was sequenced in a study of sequential checkpoint blockade in melanoma. The method was immunoSEQ multiplex PCR; TCRdb's version includes in-frame clones alone and lacks a portion of them. The data show about 37,000 clones, over 30% seen once. Treatment: randomized to nivolumab then ipilimumab (arm A) or the reverse (arm B). The sequencing here drew on tumor tissue (inferred from file names), taken from a patient given nivolumab and ipilimumab in sequence. These receptors all stem from a human donor with melanoma.

This chain joins TRBV11-3 and TRBJ1-1; D gene uncertain. The length of the CDR3 is 15 residues. Trimming stripped 3 bases from V and 2 bases from J, with 13 bases between. From germline, CDR1 is SGHNT and CDR2 YENEEA. CDR3 in DNA: TGTGCCAGCAGCTTCTCTATAATGAGCAACACTGAAGCTTTCTTT. It yields the protein CASSFSIMSNTEAFF.

This chain uses TRBV6-8 with TRBJ1-1; 8 bases are shared with TRBD1. Germline V CDR1 and CDR2: MNHGY, SAAAGT. V dropped 6 bases and J dropped 1; count of bases not matched to a gene: 7. The CDR3 has 15 amino acids. CDR3 protein: CASRDSGTGNTEAFF. DNA for the CDR3: TGTGCCAGCAGGGACTCCGGGACAGGGAACACTGAAGCTTTCTTT.

This chain joins TRBV18 and TRBJ1-1; 7 bases align to TRBD1. V was clipped by 3 bases and J by 0 bases; unmatched bases: 7. CDR1 is KGHSH, CDR2 LQKENI, per germline. This CDR3 has 16 residues. Here the CDR3 reads CASSPTGTALNTEAFF. The CDR3 DNA reads TGTGCCAGCTCACCTACTGGGACAGCCTTGAACACTGAAGCTTTCTTT. Drawing the rest from reference TRBV18 and TRBJ1-1, the complete variable domain is NAGVMQNPRHLVRRRGQEARLRCSPMKGHSHVYWYRQLPEEGLKFMVYLQKENIIDESGMPKERFSAEFPKEGPSILRIQQVVRGDSAAYFCASSPTGTALNTEAFFGQGTRLTVV.

Only a few counts were recorded for this clone. The rearrangement joins TRBV7-5 to TRBJ2-7; the table's TRBD2 call for D was not verified on the DNA. TRBV7-5 represents a pseudogene. This CDR3 has 16 amino acids. CDR3 in amino acids: CASSPGTSGGLYEQYF. In DNA form, the CDR3 reads TGTGCCAGCAGCCCAGGGACTAGCGGGGGCCTTTACGAGCAGTACTTC.

The chain combines TRBV19 with TRBJ1-1; D unclear. CDR3 size: 14 residues. The germline V gene has CDR1 LNHDA and CDR2 SQIVND (reference sequence). V gave up 8 bases and J gave up 2 bases, with 15 bases separating them. CDR3 nucleotides: TGTGCCAGTTTCCTGGAAGGGTATAACACTGAAGCTTTCTTT. Its protein product is CASFLEGYNTEAFF.

The chain couples TRBV14 to TRBJ2-7; TRBD1 aligns across 9 bases. With V trimmed by 0 bases and J by 2 bases, 2 bases remained unmatched. Germline V gene sequence: CDR1 SGHDN, CDR2 FVKESK. The CDR3 has 15 residues. The CDR3 DNA follows: TGTGCCAGCAGCCAAGACTGGGACAGGGCCTACGAGCAGTACTTC. Its protein product is CASSQDWDRAYEQYF.

The chain combines TRBV5-1 with TRBJ1-4, with 12 bases identical to TRBD1. This CDR3 has 17 amino acids. The germline V gene encodes CDR1 SGHRS and CDR2 YFSETQ. V shed 4 bases and J 3 bases; nucleotides not matched to a gene: 7. CDR3 amino acids: CASSGGQGAVANEKLFF. The CDR3 coding sequence is TGCGCCAGCAGCGGGGGACAGGGGGCGGTTGCTAATGAAAAACTGTTTTTT.

The chain recombines TRBV5-1 with TRBJ2-7, with 9 bases identical to TRBD1. The CDR3 loop spans 16 amino acids. Germline V gene sequence: CDR1 SGHRS, CDR2 YFSETQ. The V gene end was trimmed by 3 bases and the J gene end by 2 bases; junction bases not matched to a gene: 9. Here the CDR3 reads CASSSFRTGATYEQYF. CDR3 nucleotide sequence: TGCGCCAGCAGCTCATTTCGGACAGGGGCTACCTACGAGCAGTACTTC.

This chain connects TRBV9 to TRBJ2-1, with TRBD2 identical over 12 bases. CDR3 size: 17 residues. CDR1 is SGDLS, CDR2 YYNGEE, per germline. V was clipped by 1 base and J by 4 bases; unmatched bases: 6. CDR3: CASSVLPGTSGYNEQFF. CDR3 bases: TGTGCCAGCAGCGTACTACCCGGGACTAGCGGGTACAATGAGCAGTTCTTC.

The chain employs TRBV12-5 and TRBJ2-1; possible D gene TRBD2, 7 bases. The germline gives CDR1 LGHNT, CDR2 FRNRAP. This CDR3 contains 15 residues. The CDR3 sequence is CASGRGARSYNEQFF. The CDR3 nucleotides are TGTGCCAGCGGCCGGGGGGCCAGGTCCTACAATGAGCAGTTCTTC.